The sequence of this T cell receptor beta chain was determined in a study of follicular helper T cells after annual influenza vaccination. Findings and caveats of the study: Only roughly 10-23% of analyzed cells yielded productive TCRB sequences. Each annual vaccination recalled recurring oligoclonal ICOS+CD38+ cTfh clonotypes.

Described time point: 2015-2016 season, 7 days after influenza vaccination. Adults received seasonal inactivated influenza vaccine, with sorted blood CD4 subsets sequenced before and after. The CDR3 has 15 amino acids. The germline V gene has CDR1 SGHAT and CDR2 FQNNGV. V gave up 1 base and J gave up 4 bases; unmatched junction bases: 3. Sequencing was performed with immunoSEQ multiplex PCR; in TCRdb, only in-frame clones are kept and a portion is missing. The sample gives some 10,000 clones, roughly 80% of which show up once; 4.1% is in the top ten. With regard to this clone: Its antigen remains unidentified.

This chain links TRBV11-2 with TRBJ1-4, with TRBD1 matching 7 bases. The sample was CXCR5+ CD38- circulating T follicular helper cells from blood, taken 7 days after influenza vaccination. Documented subset: circulating Tfh, non-naive CD4+CXCR5+PD-1+ (ICOS+CD38+ or ICOS-CD38-). This TCR was recovered from an adult who received the influenza vaccine. In DNA, the CDR3 is TGTGCCAGCAGCTTAGGGGACAGACTTAATGAAAAACTGTTTTTT. This sequence encodes CASSLGDRLNEKLFF.